A selection of T cell receptor beta chains follows, all from one sample in a study of metastatic and nonmetastatic thyroid tumors. MiXCR was used by TCRdb to re-call the PCR reads. The data show 30,000 to 35,000 clones, with 21% seen just once and less than 4% held by the top ten. Sequenced: tumor tissue. The receptors come from a male donor with papillary thyroid cancer or a benign thyroid nodule (not recorded which). Some clones in this sample may be carry-over from other donors' samples. The CDR3 runs from the conserved cysteine through the conserved F or W. Fields, in order: D gene, clone size, V gene, J gene, CDR3 protein, CDR3 DNA. A D gene is named only where the DNA matches it firmly. Some rows mark clone size as missing; the rest say once, few, many or name a class of expanded clone.

D gene: .; clone size: .; V gene: TRBV24-1; J gene: TRBJ2-7; CDR3 protein: CATGGRYSQYF; CDR3 DNA: TGTGCCACCGGAGGACGGTACTCGCAGTACTTC
D gene: TRBD1; clone size: many; V gene: TRBV28; J gene: TRBJ2-7; CDR3 protein: CASSRTGVTYEQYF; CDR3 DNA: TGTGCCAGCAGTAGGACAGGAGTGACCTACGAGCAGTACTTC
D gene: .; clone size: few; V gene: TRBV19; J gene: TRBJ1-5; CDR3 protein: CASKDAGNNQPQHF; CDR3 DNA: TGTGCCAGTAAGGACGCAGGGAACAATCAGCCCCAGCATTTT
D gene: TRBD2; clone size: many; V gene: TRBV20-1; J gene: TRBJ2-3; CDR3 protein: CSASRGDLSTDTQYF; CDR3 DNA: TGCAGTGCTAGTCGGGGGGACCTTAGCACAGATACGCAGTATTTT
D gene: .; clone size: .; V gene: TRBV20-1; J gene: TRBJ1-6; CDR3 protein: CSAPAAGFDSPLHF; CDR3 DNA: TGCAGTGCGCCTGCAGCCGGGTTCGATTCACCCCTCCACTTT
D gene: TRBD1; clone size: medium-sized; V gene: TRBV6-2/TRBV6-3; J gene: TRBJ2-7; CDR3 protein: CASSSTGVSYEQYF; CDR3 DNA: TGTGCCAGCAGTTCGACAGGGGTCTCCTACGAGCAGTACTTC
D gene: TRBD2; clone size: many; V gene: TRBV2; J gene: TRBJ2-5; CDR3 protein: CASRLAGEETQYF; CDR3 DNA: TGTGCCAGCAGACTAGCGGGAGAAGAGACCCAGTACTTC
D gene: .; clone size: few; V gene: TRBV28; J gene: TRBJ2-7; CDR3 protein: CASSTPGKWEYF; CDR3 DNA: TGTGCCAGCAGCACCCCGGGGAAGTGGGAGTACTTC
D gene: .; clone size: medium-sized; V gene: TRBV9; J gene: TRBJ1-5; CDR3 protein: CASSVGANNQPQHF; CDR3 DNA: TGTGCCAGCAGCGTAGGGGCGAACAATCAGCCCCAGCATTTT
D gene: .; clone size: many; V gene: TRBV9; J gene: TRBJ1-4; CDR3 protein: CASSAVGSRGEKLFF; CDR3 DNA: TGTGCCAGCAGCGCAGTGGGGAGCCGCGGGGAAAAACTGTTTTTT
D gene: .; clone size: .; V gene: TRBV20-1; J gene: TRBJ2-5; CDR3 protein: CSALDMGQETQYF; CDR3 DNA: TGCAGTGCTCTTGACATGGGCCAAGAGACCCAGTACTTC
D gene: .; clone size: few; V gene: TRBV2; J gene: TRBJ2-7; CDR3 protein: CASTGTGSYEQYF; CDR3 DNA: TGTGCCAGCACCGGGACTGGCTCCTACGAGCAGTACTTC
D gene: TRBD2; clone size: many; V gene: TRBV7-2; J gene: TRBJ2-1; CDR3 protein: CASSLPLSGSDYNEQFF; CDR3 DNA: TGTGCCAGCAGCCTCCCACTTAGCGGGAGTGACTACAATGAGCAGTTCTTC
D gene: .; clone size: many; V gene: TRBV2; J gene: TRBJ2-7; CDR3 protein: CASSGLGYEQYF; CDR3 DNA: TGTGCCAGCAGTGGTCTAGGTTACGAGCAGTACTTC
D gene: TRBD2; clone size: many; V gene: TRBV18; J gene: TRBJ2-1; CDR3 protein: CASSPIAGTSGNNEQFF; CDR3 DNA: TGTGCCAGCTCACCAATAGCCGGGACTAGCGGGAACAATGAGCAGTTCTTC
D gene: TRBD2; clone size: many; V gene: TRBV7-3; J gene: TRBJ2-2; CDR3 protein: CASSNLADATGELFF; CDR3 DNA: TGTGCCAGCAGCAACCTAGCGGACGCCACCGGGGAGCTGTTTTTT
D gene: TRBD2; clone size: many; V gene: TRBV11-2; J gene: TRBJ2-7; CDR3 protein: CASTIPRTSGIYEQYF; CDR3 DNA: TGTGCCAGCACCATACCCCGGACTAGCGGGATTTACGAGCAGTACTTC
D gene: TRBD2; clone size: medium-sized; V gene: TRBV7-2; J gene: TRBJ2-7; CDR3 protein: CASSLLAGPWEQYF; CDR3 DNA: TGTGCCAGCAGCTTACTAGCGGGTCCTTGGGAGCAGTACTTC
D gene: .; clone size: many; V gene: TRBV5-5; J gene: TRBJ2-1; CDR3 protein: CASSHGGNNNEQFF; CDR3 DNA: TGTGCCAGCAGCCACGGAGGGAACAACAATGAGCAGTTCTTC
D gene: .; clone size: .; V gene: TRBV5-1; J gene: TRBJ1-1; CDR3 protein: CAIILRDQGTEAFF; CDR3 DNA: TGCGCCATCATCCTCCGGGACCAGGGCACTGAAGCTTTCTTT
D gene: .; clone size: many; V gene: TRBV11-2; J gene: TRBJ2-3; CDR3 protein: CASNSIAESTDTQYF; CDR3 DNA: TGTGCCAGCAATAGTATAGCGGAGAGCACAGATACGCAGTATTTT
D gene: .; clone size: .; V gene: TRBV6-1; J gene: TRBJ1-1; CDR3 protein: CASSFGGATEAFF; CDR3 DNA: TGTGCCAGCAGCTTTGGGGGCGCCACTGAAGCTTTCTTT
D gene: .; clone size: once; V gene: TRBV20-1; J gene: TRBJ1-1; CDR3 protein: CSASAPTAGGTEAFF; CDR3 DNA: TGCAGTGCTAGTGCCCCAACGGCGGGGGGCACTGAAGCTTTCTTT
D gene: .; clone size: many; V gene: TRBV3-1; J gene: TRBJ1-4; CDR3 protein: CASSQDWGSEKLFF; CDR3 DNA: TGTGCCAGCAGCCAAGACTGGGGCAGTGAAAAACTGTTTTTT
D gene: TRBD1; clone size: few; V gene: TRBV13; J gene: TRBJ2-1; CDR3 protein: CASSSRGTGANTQFF; CDR3 DNA: TGTGCCAGCAGCTCCAGGGGGACAGGGGCCAATACGCAGTTCTTC
D gene: TRBD1; clone size: medium-sized; V gene: TRBV6-5; J gene: TRBJ1-2; CDR3 protein: CASSYPGTGSYTF; CDR3 DNA: TGTGCCAGCAGTTACCCCGGGACAGGGAGCTACACCTTC
D gene: TRBD1; clone size: few; V gene: TRBV6-5; J gene: TRBJ1-1; CDR3 protein: CASSYPPGTGLTFF; CDR3 DNA: TGTGCCAGCAGTTACCCACCCGGGACAGGGTTGACTTTCTTT
D gene: .; clone size: .; V gene: TRBV5-1; J gene: TRBJ2-1; CDR3 protein: CASSFRSDAQFF; CDR3 DNA: TGCGCCAGCAGCTTTAGGAGTGACGCGCAGTTCTTC
D gene: .; clone size: many; V gene: TRBV11-3; J gene: TRBJ2-1; CDR3 protein: CASSLMRGPGIHNEQFF; CDR3 DNA: TGTGCCAGCAGCTTAATGCGGGGACCTGGTATTCACAATGAGCAGTTCTTC
D gene: .; clone size: .; V gene: TRBV13; J gene: TRBJ2-1; CDR3 protein: CASSATGTPGNNEQFF; CDR3 DNA: TGTGCCAGCAGCGCCACCGGGACCCCCGGCAACAATGAGCAGTTCTTC
D gene: .; clone size: many; V gene: TRBV2; J gene: TRBJ1-4; CDR3 protein: CASSEQGYDEKLFF; CDR3 DNA: TGTGCCAGCAGTGAACAGGGGTATGATGAAAAACTGTTTTTT
D gene: .; clone size: .; V gene: TRBV20-1; J gene: TRBJ2-1; CDR3 protein: CSARERNCGRSYNEQFF; CDR3 DNA: TGCAGTGCTAGAGAAAGGAATTGCGGCCGCTCCTACAATGAGCAGTTCTTC
D gene: .; clone size: many; V gene: TRBV19; J gene: TRBJ2-7; CDR3 protein: CASSMRGYEQYF; CDR3 DNA: TGTGCCAGTAGTATGAGGGGGTACGAGCAGTACTTC
D gene: TRBD1; clone size: many; V gene: TRBV28; J gene: TRBJ1-4; CDR3 protein: CASLRGGREKLFF; CDR3 DNA: TGTGCCAGCCTCAGGGGGGGACGGGAAAAACTGTTTTTT
D gene: .; clone size: many; V gene: TRBV20-1; J gene: TRBJ1-1; CDR3 protein: CSARNWDTEAFF; CDR3 DNA: TGCAGTGCTAGAAATTGGGACACTGAAGCTTTCTTT
D gene: TRBD1; clone size: few; V gene: TRBV25-1; J gene: TRBJ1-2; CDR3 protein: CASSASGTGYGYTF; CDR3 DNA: TGTGCCAGCAGTGCCTCAGGGACAGGGTATGGCTACACCTTC
D gene: .; clone size: many; V gene: TRBV7-8; J gene: TRBJ2-2; CDR3 protein: CASSTGTGELFF; CDR3 DNA: TGTGCCAGCAGCACAGGGACCGGGGAGCTGTTTTTT
D gene: TRBD2; clone size: many; V gene: TRBV19; J gene: TRBJ2-7; CDR3 protein: CASSNGLAGGFYEQYF; CDR3 DNA: TGTGCCAGTAGTAACGGACTAGCGGGAGGGTTCTACGAGCAGTACTTC
D gene: .; clone size: .; V gene: TRBV5-1; J gene: TRBJ2-7; CDR3 protein: CASRLGPNSYEQYF; CDR3 DNA: TGCGCCAGCAGATTGGGGCCCAACTCCTACGAGCAGTACTTC
D gene: TRBD2; clone size: .; V gene: TRBV20-1; J gene: TRBJ2-1; CDR3 protein: CSARGQWGLADDNEQFF; CDR3 DNA: TGCAGTGCTAGAGGTCAATGGGGACTAGCGGATGACAATGAGCAGTTCTTC
D gene: .; clone size: few; V gene: TRBV6-2/TRBV6-3; J gene: TRBJ2-3; CDR3 protein: CASGTQPDTQYF; CDR3 DNA: TGTGCCAGCGGAACCCAGCCAGATACGCAGTATTTT